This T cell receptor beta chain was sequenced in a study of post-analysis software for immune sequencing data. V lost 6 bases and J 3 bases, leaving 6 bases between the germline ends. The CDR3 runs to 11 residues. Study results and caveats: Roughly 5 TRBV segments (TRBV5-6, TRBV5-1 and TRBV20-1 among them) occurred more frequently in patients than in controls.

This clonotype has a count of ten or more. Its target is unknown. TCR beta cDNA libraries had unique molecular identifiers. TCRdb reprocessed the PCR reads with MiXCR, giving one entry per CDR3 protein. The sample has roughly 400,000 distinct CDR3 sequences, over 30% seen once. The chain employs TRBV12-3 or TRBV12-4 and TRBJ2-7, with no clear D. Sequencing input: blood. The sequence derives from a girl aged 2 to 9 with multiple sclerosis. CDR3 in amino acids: CASSSYYEQYF. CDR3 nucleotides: TGTGCCAGCAGCTCATACTACGAGCAGTACTTC.